These T cell receptor beta chains were read from a single sample in a study of preoperative IRX-2 immunotherapy in early breast cancer. Measured with immunoSEQ multiplex PCR; TCRdb has only the in-frame clones, and not every one. Of approximately 24,000 clones detected, approximately 90% appear once; the ten largest clones hold approximately 9.4%. The sequencing used tumor tissue, collected after IRX-2 immunotherapy. Receptors originate from a human donor with breast cancer. CDR3s include the opening cysteine and the closing phenylalanine or tryptophan. The order of the fields is D gene, CDR3 length, clone size, V gene, J gene, CDR3 protein, CDR3 DNA. A D gene is named only where the DNA matches it firmly. Size tells how often a clone was seen (once, few, many) or the class of an expanded clone, and some rows leave it out.

D gene: .; CDR3 length: 16; clone size: .; V gene: TRBV30; J gene: TRBJ2-7; CDR3 protein: CAWRRKAGDGSYEQYF; CDR3 DNA: TGTGCCTGGAGGAGAAAAGCAGGGGACGGATCCTACGAGCAGTACTTC
D gene: .; CDR3 length: 15; clone size: .; V gene: TRBV4-2; J gene: TRBJ2-7; CDR3 protein: CASSQESTHIYEQYF; CDR3 DNA: TGTGCCAGCAGCCAAGAATCTACCCACATCTACGAGCAGTACTTC
D gene: TRBD2; CDR3 length: 15; clone size: .; V gene: TRBV18; J gene: TRBJ2-1; CDR3 protein: CASSPTSGRANEQFF; CDR3 DNA: TGTGCCAGCTCACCAACTAGCGGGAGGGCCAATGAGCAGTTCTTC
D gene: .; CDR3 length: 15; clone size: .; V gene: TRBV18; J gene: TRBJ2-7; CDR3 protein: CASSPRAGDSYEQYF; CDR3 DNA: TGTGCCAGCTCACCCCGCGCAGGGGACTCCTACGAGCAGTACTTC
D gene: .; CDR3 length: 12; clone size: .; V gene: TRBV9; J gene: TRBJ2-1; CDR3 protein: CASSRLVAEQFF; CDR3 DNA: TGTGCCAGCAGTCGACTAGTCGCTGAGCAGTTCTTC
D gene: .; CDR3 length: 13; clone size: once; V gene: TRBV5-6; J gene: TRBJ1-2; CDR3 protein: CASSPGRNYGYTF; CDR3 DNA: TGTGCCAGCAGCCCGGGACGAAACTATGGCTACACCTTC
D gene: .; CDR3 length: 14; clone size: .; V gene: TRBV6-5; J gene: TRBJ2-7; CDR3 protein: CASSYPQGPYEQYF; CDR3 DNA: TGTGCCAGCAGTTACCCTCAGGGGCCGTACGAGCAGTACTTC
D gene: TRBD1; CDR3 length: 15; clone size: .; V gene: TRBV10-1; J gene: TRBJ2-7; CDR3 protein: CASSPGTGSHYEQYF; CDR3 DNA: TGCGCCAGCAGCCCCGGGACAGGGTCCCACTACGAGCAGTACTTC
D gene: TRBD1; CDR3 length: 15; clone size: .; V gene: TRBV5-1; J gene: TRBJ2-5; CDR3 protein: CASSLAGQGAETQYF; CDR3 DNA: TGCGCCAGCAGCTTGGCCGGGCAGGGGGCCGAGACCCAGTACTTC
D gene: TRBD1; CDR3 length: 16; clone size: .; V gene: TRBV7-9; J gene: TRBJ2-5; CDR3 protein: CASSLLRDRGKETQYF; CDR3 DNA: TGTGCCAGCAGCCTCCTCCGGGACAGGGGGAAGGAGACCCAGTACTTC
D gene: .; CDR3 length: 14; clone size: once; V gene: TRBV2; J gene: TRBJ2-1; CDR3 protein: CASSLFDQADEQFF; CDR3 DNA: TGTGCCAGCAGTTTATTCGACCAGGCGGATGAGCAGTTCTTC
D gene: TRBD2; CDR3 length: 16; clone size: .; V gene: TRBV5-1; J gene: TRBJ2-1; CDR3 protein: CASSLAGSGNYNEQFF; CDR3 DNA: TGCGCCAGCAGCTTGGCCGGTAGCGGGAACTACAATGAGCAGTTCTTC
D gene: TRBD2; CDR3 length: 14; clone size: few; V gene: TRBV12-5; J gene: TRBJ2-1; CDR3 protein: CASAPNSGRNEQFF; CDR3 DNA: TGTGCTAGTGCCCCGAATAGCGGGAGGAATGAGCAGTTCTTC
D gene: TRBD1; CDR3 length: 15; clone size: .; V gene: TRBV10-3; J gene: TRBJ2-7; CDR3 protein: CAISEGTGGSYEQYF; CDR3 DNA: TGTGCCATCAGTGAGGGGACAGGGGGCTCCTACGAGCAGTACTTC
D gene: TRBD2; CDR3 length: 15; clone size: .; V gene: TRBV5-1; J gene: TRBJ2-5; CDR3 protein: CASSNSGGEYETQYF; CDR3 DNA: TGCGCCAGCAGTAATAGCGGGGGGGAATATGAGACCCAGTACTTC
D gene: TRBD1; CDR3 length: 14; clone size: .; V gene: TRBV7-2; J gene: TRBJ1-3; CDR3 protein: CASSATTGGNTIYF; CDR3 DNA: TGTGCCAGCAGCGCTACGACAGGGGGAAACACCATATATTTT
D gene: .; CDR3 length: 15; clone size: few; V gene: TRBV30; J gene: TRBJ1-1; CDR3 protein: CAWRGIKGINTEAFF; CDR3 DNA: TGTGCCTGGAGGGGGATAAAGGGGATAAACACTGAAGCTTTCTTT
D gene: .; CDR3 length: 15; clone size: .; V gene: TRBV11-3; J gene: TRBJ2-6; CDR3 protein: CASSFGNSGANVLTF; CDR3 DNA: TGTGCCAGCAGCTTCGGGAACTCTGGGGCCAACGTCCTGACTTTC
D gene: TRBD1; CDR3 length: 16; clone size: .; V gene: TRBV5-1; J gene: TRBJ2-1; CDR3 protein: CASSKGQPSSYNEQFF; CDR3 DNA: TGCGCCAGCAGCAAGGGACAGCCCAGCTCCTACAATGAGCAGTTCTTC
D gene: .; CDR3 length: 13; clone size: .; V gene: TRBV5-1; J gene: TRBJ2-7; CDR3 protein: CASSSRDTYEQYF; CDR3 DNA: TGCGCCAGCAGCTCCCGGGACACCTACGAGCAGTACTTC
D gene: .; CDR3 length: 13; clone size: .; V gene: TRBV10-1; J gene: TRBJ2-3; CDR3 protein: CATRQDSTDTQYF; CDR3 DNA: TGCGCCACACGACAGGATAGCACAGATACGCAGTATTTT